This record covers a single T cell receptor (beta chain). The antigen is undetermined. This entry is derived from a study of T cell responses to AZD1222 COVID-19 vaccine. Overall study findings and caveats: Most donors were white British and more were female, and clonal diversity was possibly underestimated. Spike-wide vaccine-associated CD4 TCRs dominated at 160-218 and 743-854.

Libraries were prepared by immunoSEQ multiplex PCR; TCRdb keeps only in-frame clonotypes and omits some of them. Among 90,000 to 110,000 clones listed, around 89% were seen once. V was clipped by 5 bases and J by 11 bases, with 10 bases between them. CDR1 is MNHEY, CDR2 SVGAGI, per germline. CDR3 length: 11 residues. This chain connects TRBV6-5 to TRBJ2-1; a weak D match, TRBD2 (6 bases). The material sequenced was peripheral blood, taken on day 0 of AZD1222 vaccination. The clonotype was recovered from an adult in good health. CDR3 DNA: TGTGCCAGCAGTCCCGGGACTCAGCAGTTCTTC. Residues: CASSPGTQQFF.